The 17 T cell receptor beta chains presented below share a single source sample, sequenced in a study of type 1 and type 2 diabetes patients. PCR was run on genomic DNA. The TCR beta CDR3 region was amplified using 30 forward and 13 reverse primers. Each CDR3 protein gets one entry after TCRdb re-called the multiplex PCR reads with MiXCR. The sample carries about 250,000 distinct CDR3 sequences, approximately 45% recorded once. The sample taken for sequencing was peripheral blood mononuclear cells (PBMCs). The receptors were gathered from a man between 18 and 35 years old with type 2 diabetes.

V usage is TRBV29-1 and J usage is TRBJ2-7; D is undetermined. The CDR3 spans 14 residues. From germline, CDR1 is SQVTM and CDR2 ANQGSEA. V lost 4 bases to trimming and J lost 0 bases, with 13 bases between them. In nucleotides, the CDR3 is TGCAGCGTTGCCTCGTACCCCCACTCCTACGAGCAGTACTTC. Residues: CSVASYPHSYEQYF.

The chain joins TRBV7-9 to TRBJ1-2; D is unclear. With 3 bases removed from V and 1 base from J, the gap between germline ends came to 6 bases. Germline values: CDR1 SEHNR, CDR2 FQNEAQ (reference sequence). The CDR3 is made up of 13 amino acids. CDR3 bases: TGTGCCAGCAGCTTGGGGTATAACTATGGCTACACCTTC. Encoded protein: CASSLGYNYGYTF.

For the CDR3, the DNA is TGTGCCAGCAGTGAAATTTCGGCCGGGACTAGCGGGAGTGTCTCCTACAATGAGCAGTTCTTC. Translation gives CASSEISAGTSGSVSYNEQFF. The chain employs TRBV14 and TRBJ2-1; 14 nucleotides agree with TRBD2. Per the germline V gene, CDR1 is SGHDN and CDR2 is FVKESK. The CDR3 runs to 21 residues. The junction had 16 bases not matched to a gene; V was cut back by 6 bases and J by 0 bases. The full variable domain, in which reference TRBV14 and TRBJ2-1 provide the parts outside the CDR3, is EAGVTQFPSHSVIEKGQTVTLRCDPISGHDNLYWYRRVMGKEIKFLLHFVKESKQDESGMPNNRFLAERTGGTYSTLKVQPAELEDSGVYFCASSEISAGTSGSVSYNEQFFGPGTRLTVL.

The CDR3 protein is CASSYDLLAGHTGELFF. CDR3 coding DNA: TGTGCCAGCAGTTACGATCTTTTAGCAGGGCACACCGGGGAGCTGTTTTTT. This chain joins TRBV6-2 or TRBV6-3 and TRBJ2-2; D possibly corresponds to TRBD1 (5 bases). The CDR3 covers 17 residues. Germline lookup yields CDR1 MNHEY and CDR2 SVGEGT. Trimming removed 2 bases at V and 3 bases at J, with 16 bases between.

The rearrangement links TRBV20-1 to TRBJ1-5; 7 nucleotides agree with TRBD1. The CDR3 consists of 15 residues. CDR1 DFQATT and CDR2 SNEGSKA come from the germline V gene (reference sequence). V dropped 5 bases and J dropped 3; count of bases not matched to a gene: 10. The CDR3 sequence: CSAGGLTGPNQPQHF. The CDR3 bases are TGCAGTGCTGGGGGTTTGACAGGGCCCAATCAGCCCCAGCATTTT.

The DNA for the CDR3 is TGTGCCAGTAGTATGGACAGGTCACTACCTGGGGATACGCAGTATTTT. It specifies CASSMDRSLPGDTQYF. The rearrangement joins TRBV19 to TRBJ2-3; 7 bases line up with TRBD1. Germline V gene sequence: CDR1 LNHDA, CDR2 SQIVND (reference sequence). This CDR3 region has 16 residues. Unmatched junction bases numbered 12, after V lost 3 bases and J lost 6 bases.

CDR3 region: CASDRGRYGYTF. The CDR3 nucleotides read TGTGCCAGCGACAGGGGGAGGTATGGCTACACCTTC. The chain is built from TRBV28 and TRBJ1-2; TRBD1 matches at 9 bases. CDR1 is MDHEN and CDR2 is SYDVKM in the germline V gene. This CDR3 is built from 12 residues. V was clipped by 8 bases and J by 5 bases; unmatched bases: 3.

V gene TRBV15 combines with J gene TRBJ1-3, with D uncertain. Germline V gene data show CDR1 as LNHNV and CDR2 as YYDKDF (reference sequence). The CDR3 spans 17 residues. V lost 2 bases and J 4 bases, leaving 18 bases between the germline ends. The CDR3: CATSRRALWSGGNTIYF. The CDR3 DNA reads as TGTGCCACCAGCAGACGGGCCTTATGGTCCGGAGGAAACACCATATATTTT.

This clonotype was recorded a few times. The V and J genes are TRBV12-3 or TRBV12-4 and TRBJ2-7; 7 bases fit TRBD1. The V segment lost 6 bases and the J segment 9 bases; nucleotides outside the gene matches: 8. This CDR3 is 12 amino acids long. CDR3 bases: TGTGCCAGCAGCCTCGACAGGGATCGGCAGTACTTC. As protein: CASSLDRDRQYF.

The CDR3 bases are TGTGCCAGCAGCCAAGATCAAGGCACAGGGAAGAACACTGAAGCTTTCTTT. Translated, it gives CASSQDQGTGKNTEAFF. The chain is built from TRBV4-2 and TRBJ1-1, with D maybe TRBD1 (6 bases). V lost 0 bases to trimming and J lost 1 base, with 15 bases between them. From germline, CDR1 is LGHNA and CDR2 YNFKEQ. The CDR3 is 17 residues long.

This chain's CDR3 is CATSTGPDGELFF. The CDR3 bases are TGTGCCACCAGCACGGGACCGGACGGGGAGCTGTTTTTT. The chain joins TRBV15 to TRBJ2-2, with D perhaps TRBD1 or TRBD2 (5 bases each). Between the trimmed V and J ends, which lost 4 bases and 7 bases, there was a span of 10 bases. Germline lookup yields CDR1 LNHNV and CDR2 YYDKDF (reference sequence). The CDR3 has 13 amino acids.

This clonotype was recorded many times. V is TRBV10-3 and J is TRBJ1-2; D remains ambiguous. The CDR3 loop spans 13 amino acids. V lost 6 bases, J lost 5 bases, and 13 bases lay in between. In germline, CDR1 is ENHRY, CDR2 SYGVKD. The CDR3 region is CAISEGVYYGYTF. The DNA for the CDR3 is TGTGCCATCAGCGAGGGCGTGTATTATGGCTACACCTTC.

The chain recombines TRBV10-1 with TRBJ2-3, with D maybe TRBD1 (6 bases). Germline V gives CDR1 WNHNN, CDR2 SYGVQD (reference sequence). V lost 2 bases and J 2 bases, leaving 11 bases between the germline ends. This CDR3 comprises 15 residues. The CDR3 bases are TGCGCCAGCAGTGAGGGGGACACCAACACAGATACGCAGTATTTT. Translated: CASSEGDTNTDTQYF.

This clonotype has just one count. CDR3 residues: CASRGDNSPLHF. The CDR3 DNA is TGTGCCTCCCGGGGAGATAATTCACCCCTCCACTTT. J is TRBJ1-6 and V is TRBV28; D remains ambiguous. Germline lookup yields CDR1 MDHEN and CDR2 SYDVKM. This CDR3 is built from 12 residues. V lost 11 bases, J lost 5 bases, and 10 bases lay in between.

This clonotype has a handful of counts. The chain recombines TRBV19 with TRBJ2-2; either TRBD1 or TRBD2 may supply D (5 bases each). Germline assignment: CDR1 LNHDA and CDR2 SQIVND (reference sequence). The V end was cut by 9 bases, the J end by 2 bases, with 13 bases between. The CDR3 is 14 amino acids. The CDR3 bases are TGTGCCAGCGACCAGGGAGTCAACACCGGGGAGCTGTTTTTT. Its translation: CASDQGVNTGELFF.

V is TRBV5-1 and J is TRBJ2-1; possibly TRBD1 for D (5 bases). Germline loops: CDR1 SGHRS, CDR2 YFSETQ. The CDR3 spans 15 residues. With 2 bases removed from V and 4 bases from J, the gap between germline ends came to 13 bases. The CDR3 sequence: CASSFSQGLYNEQFF. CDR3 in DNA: TGCGCCAGCAGCTTTTCCCAGGGATTATACAATGAGCAGTTCTTC.

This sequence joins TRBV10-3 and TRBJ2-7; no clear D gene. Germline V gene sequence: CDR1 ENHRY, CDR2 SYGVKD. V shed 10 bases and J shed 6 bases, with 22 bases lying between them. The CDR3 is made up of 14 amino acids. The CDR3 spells CATRAAGLSSEQYF. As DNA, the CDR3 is TGTGCCACCCGCGCGGCAGGCTTGTCCAGCGAGCAGTACTTC.